A selection of T cell receptor beta chains follows, all from one sample in a study of blood T cell repertoires in COVID-19. TCRdb's copy holds only in-frame clones and misses some; the assay was immunoSEQ multiplex PCR. The repertoire includes about 150,000 clones, 70% to 90% of them detected once, and under 6% sits in the top ten. Source material: peripheral blood. The receptors come from a human donor in a cohort sampled during active COVID-19. Each CDR3 is given with its conserved first and last residue. A D gene is named only where the DNA matches it firmly. A clone size is listed for some rows: how often the clone was seen (once, few, many), or a class if it is expanded.

cdr3_aa cdr3_nt clone_size v_call d_call j_call
CASSGGGLAVSSYNEQFF TGTGCCAGCAGTGGGGGAGGGCTAGCGGTAAGCTCCTACAATGAGCAGTTCTTC NA TRBV2 TRBD2 TRBJ2-1
CASSPGTGSPEAFF TGTGCCAGCAGTCCAGGGACAGGGTCCCCTGAAGCTTTCTTT NA TRBV6-2/TRBV6-3 TRBD1 TRBJ1-1
CSASQNTEAFF TGCAGTGCGTCACAGAACACTGAAGCTTTCTTT NA TRBV20-1 NA TRBJ1-1
CASSDGSDEQFF TGTGCCAGCAGTGACGGGAGCGATGAGCAGTTCTTC NA TRBV2 NA TRBJ2-1
CASSVAVVNAEGQYF TGTGCCAGCAGCGTAGCAGTGGTTAATGCGGAGGGACAGTATTTT NA TRBV9 NA TRBJ2-3
CASASGTGDEKQYF TGTGCTAGTGCCTCCGGAACAGGGGATGAGAAGCAGTACTTC NA TRBV12-5 TRBD1 TRBJ2-7
CASSRLAGAYEQYF TGTGCCAGCAGCCGACTAGCGGGAGCCTACGAGCAGTACTTC once TRBV11-2 TRBD2 TRBJ2-7
CASSPPGQGNTGELFF TGTGCCAGCTCACCCCCGGGACAGGGGAACACCGGGGAGCTGTTTTTT few TRBV18 TRBD1 TRBJ2-2
CASSLAGSGGPSYEQYF TGTGCCAGCAGCTTAGCAGGTAGCGGGGGGCCATCCTACGAGCAGTACTTC NA TRBV7-2 TRBD2 TRBJ2-7
CASTGGVASQETQYF TGTGCCAGCACTGGAGGAGTTGCCTCACAAGAGACCCAGTACTTC NA TRBV6-5 NA TRBJ2-5
CASSSGQGNPSYNSPLHF TGTGCCAGCAGCTCGGGACAGGGGAATCCCTCCTATAATTCACCCCTCCACTTT NA TRBV7-8 TRBD1 TRBJ1-6
CASSSHLNYGYTF TGCGCCAGCAGTTCACACCTTAACTATGGCTACACCTTC NA TRBV10-1 NA TRBJ1-2
CASSPGRRGSGETQYF TGTGCCAGCAGCCCTGGGCGCAGGGGAAGCGGAGAGACCCAGTACTTC few TRBV7-8 NA TRBJ2-5
CASSQASGQGTYEQYF TGCGCCAGCAGCCAAGCTTCGGGACAGGGCACCTACGAGCAGTACTTC NA TRBV4-3 TRBD1 TRBJ2-7
CASSWGDGTEAFF TGCGCCAGCAGCTGGGGGGACGGCACTGAAGCTTTCTTT NA TRBV5-1 NA TRBJ1-1
CASNAIRGSEAFF TGTGCCAGCAATGCTATTCGGGGGAGTGAAGCTTTCTTT NA TRBV6-5 NA TRBJ1-1
CATSPGLAGYEQYF TGTGCCACATCACCGGGACTAGCGGGGTACGAGCAGTACTTC NA TRBV19 TRBD2 TRBJ2-7
CASSVGAGASTDTQYF TGTGCCAGCAGCGTAGGGGCGGGCGCTAGCACAGATACGCAGTATTTT NA TRBV9 NA TRBJ2-3
CASRVQGMVEAFF TGTGCCAGCAGAGTACAGGGGATGGTTGAAGCTTTCTTT NA TRBV5-4 TRBD1 TRBJ1-1
CASRHLRGGSNEKLFF TGTGCCAGCAGGCACCTTCGGGGGGGATCTAATGAAAAACTGTTTTTT NA TRBV11-2 NA TRBJ1-4
CASSYPRRGGYGYTF TGTGCCAGCAGTTACCCTCGACGGGGTGGCTATGGCTACACCTTC NA TRBV6-2/TRBV6-3 NA TRBJ1-2
CASSGPGQGGDTF TGTGCCAGCAGCGGCCCGGGACAGGGCGGCGACACCTTC once TRBV9 TRBD1 TRBJ1-2
CASSWGQDSNQPQHF TGTGCCAGCAGTTGGGGACAGGATAGCAATCAGCCCCAGCATTTT NA TRBV6-5 TRBD1 TRBJ1-5
CASSLDRYQPQHF TGTGCCAGCAGCTTAGACAGGTATCAGCCCCAGCATTTT few TRBV7-2 NA TRBJ1-5
CASSQGGVVQETQYF TGTGCCAGCAGCCAGGGCGGGGTGGTCCAAGAGACCCAGTACTTC NA TRBV3-1/TRBV3-2 NA TRBJ2-5
CAISESTGPNTEAFF TGTGCCATCAGTGAGTCGACAGGGCCGAACACTGAAGCTTTCTTT NA TRBV10-3 TRBD1 TRBJ1-1
CASSTWARTGAYEQYF TGTGCCAGCAGCACTTGGGCCCGGACAGGAGCCTACGAGCAGTACTTC NA TRBV28 TRBD1 TRBJ2-7